A selection of T cell receptor beta chains follows, all from one sample in a study of identical twins. TCRdb reprocessed the 5' RACE reads via MiXCR and lists one record per CDR3 protein. The table records 600,000 to 850,000 distinct CDR3 sequences, about 20% of them present only once. The same sample was also studied in work on T cells expressing NK-cell markers.

Sequenced: PBMCs. The receptors come from a woman aged 18-35 years in good health. The CDR3 runs from the conserved cysteine through the conserved F or W. D genes are given only for firm matches. The size entry is marked missing in some rows and otherwise reads once, few, many or a size class.

D,size,J,V,CDR3,DNA
TRBD2,.,TRBJ2-7,TRBV20-1,CSASSGLRQNEQYF,TGCAGTGCTAGCTCGGGACTACGACAAAACGAGCAGTACTTC
TRBD2,few,TRBJ2-1,TRBV9,CASSPTSGGPGKNNEQFF,TGTGCCAGCAGCCCGACTAGCGGGGGCCCCGGGAAAAACAATGAGCAGTTCTTC
TRBD1,.,TRBJ2-1,TRBV14,CASSHVQGVREQFF,TGTGCCAGCAGCCATGTTCAGGGGGTTCGGGAGCAGTTCTTC
.,.,TRBJ2-7,TRBV6-2/TRBV6-3,CASRPLGHRSYEQYF,TGTGCCAGCAGACCGCTGGGACATCGCTCCTACGAGCAGTACTTC
TRBD1,few,TRBJ2-5,TRBV7-6,CASSSTGGIETQYF,TGTGCCAGCAGCTCAACAGGGGGCATCGAGACCCAGTACTTC
TRBD2,.,TRBJ2-3,TRBV6-1,CASTARLAGSDTQYF,TGTGCCAGCACCGCAAGACTAGCGGGGTCAGATACGCAGTATTTT
TRBD2,few,TRBJ2-2,TRBV7-9,CASSRGGTNTGELFF,TGTGCCAGCAGCCGCGGGGGGACGAACACCGGGGAGCTGTTTTTT
TRBD2,.,TRBJ2-1,TRBV9,CASSGSSGHNEQFF,TGTGCCAGCAGCGGCTCTAGCGGGCACAATGAGCAGTTCTTC
.,few,TRBJ2-5,TRBV5-1,CASSLARTLDQETQYF,TGCGCCAGCAGCTTGGCCAGGACCCTAGACCAAGAGACCCAGTACTTC
.,many,TRBJ1-1,TRBV12-3/TRBV12-4,CASSFSTGNPEAFF,TGTGCCAGCAGTTTCTCTACAGGGAATCCTGAAGCTTTCTTT
.,once,TRBJ2-3,TRBV18,CASSPAMTVSTDTQYF,TGTGCCAGCTCACCGGCTATGACAGTAAGCACAGATACGCAGTATTTT
TRBD2,.,TRBJ2-1,TRBV4-3,CASSRDRRASGYNEQFF,TGCGCCAGCAGCCGAGATCGTCGGGCTAGCGGTTACAATGAGCAGTTCTTC
.,.,TRBJ2-2,TRBV29-1,CSVDAGIGTGELFF,TGCAGCGTTGACGCAGGGATTGGAACCGGGGAGCTGTTTTTT
TRBD2,few,TRBJ2-1,TRBV5-1,CASSSSLTSGGVNEQFF,TGCGCCAGCAGCTCCTCTCTGACTAGCGGGGGTGTCAATGAGCAGTTCTTC
.,.,TRBJ2-2,TRBV7-9,CASSLRVATGELFF,TGTGCCAGCAGCTTACGTGTGGCCACCGGGGAGCTGTTTTTT
TRBD2,.,TRBJ2-1,TRBV20-1,CSTTEAGARNEQFF,TGCAGTACCACCGAAGCGGGAGCCCGCAATGAGCAGTTCTTC
.,few,TRBJ2-5,TRBV20-1,CSAIGAGETQYF,TGCAGTGCTATCGGGGCAGGGGAGACCCAGTACTTC
.,.,TRBJ2-1,TRBV9,CASSVGTSYNEQFF,TGTGCCAGCAGCGTAGGTACTTCCTACAATGAGCAGTTCTTC
TRBD2,.,TRBJ2-3,TRBV20-1,CSARPRLAPTQYF,TGCAGTGCTAGACCAAGACTAGCGCCTACGCAGTATTTT
TRBD2,few,TRBJ2-7,TRBV29-1,CSVGVTSASEQYF,TGCAGCGTTGGTGTGACTAGCGCATCCGAGCAGTACTTC
.,.,TRBJ2-1,TRBV29-1,CSVGNSRYNEQFF,TGCAGCGTTGGTAATTCTCGATACAATGAGCAGTTCTTC
.,.,TRBJ2-1,TRBV7-2,CASSLFSGLFF,TGTGCCAGCAGCTTATTTAGCGGCCTGTTCTTC
TRBD2,few,TRBJ2-1,TRBV4-3,CASSQDPSGSGNEQFF,TGCGCCAGCAGCCAAGATCCTAGCGGGTCTGGCAATGAGCAGTTCTTC
TRBD2,few,TRBJ2-5,TRBV29-1,CSVGGSGGRETQYF,TGCAGCGTTGGGGGGTCGGGGGGAAGAGAGACCCAGTACTTC
.,.,TRBJ2-3,TRBV11-2,CASSSGVDTQYF,TGTGCCAGCAGCTCCGGGGTGGATACGCAGTATTTT
.,few,TRBJ1-2,TRBV5-6,CASRREYGYTF,TGTGCCAGCAGACGGGAATATGGCTACACCTTC
.,few,TRBJ2-4,TRBV5-1,CASSLDSHIQYF,TGCGCCAGCAGCTTGGACTCTCACATTCAGTACTTC
.,.,TRBJ1-1,TRBV27,CASSPMQVVVTEAFF,TGTGCCAGCAGTCCTATGCAGGTCGTAGTGACTGAAGCTTTCTTT
.,few,TRBJ2-1,TRBV24-1,CATSDWGYNEQFF,TGTGCCACCAGTGATTGGGGATACAATGAGCAGTTCTTC
TRBD2,.,TRBJ2-7,TRBV20-1,CSALSGGASYEQYF,TGCAGTGCTCTTAGCGGGGGGGCCTCCTACGAGCAGTACTTC
.,few,TRBJ2-5,TRBV15,CATSSILVLRETQYF,TGTGCCACCAGCAGTATACTAGTTTTGCGGGAGACCCAGTACTTC
.,few,TRBJ2-2,TRBV5-1,CASTSGNTGELFF,TGCGCCAGCACCAGCGGGAACACCGGGGAGCTGTTTTTT